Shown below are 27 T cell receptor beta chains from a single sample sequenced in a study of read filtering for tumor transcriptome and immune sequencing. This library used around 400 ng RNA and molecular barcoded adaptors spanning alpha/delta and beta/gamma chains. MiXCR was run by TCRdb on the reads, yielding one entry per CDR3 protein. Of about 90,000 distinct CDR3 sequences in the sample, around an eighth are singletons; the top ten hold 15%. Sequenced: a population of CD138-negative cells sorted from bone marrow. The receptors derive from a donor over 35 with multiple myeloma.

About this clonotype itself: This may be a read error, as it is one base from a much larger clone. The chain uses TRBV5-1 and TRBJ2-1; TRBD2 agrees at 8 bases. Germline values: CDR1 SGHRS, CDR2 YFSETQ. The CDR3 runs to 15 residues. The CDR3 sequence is CAGSLEAGAGLEQFF. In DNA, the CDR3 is TGCGCCGGCAGCTTGGAAGCGGGGGCCGGGCTCGAGCAGTTCTTC.

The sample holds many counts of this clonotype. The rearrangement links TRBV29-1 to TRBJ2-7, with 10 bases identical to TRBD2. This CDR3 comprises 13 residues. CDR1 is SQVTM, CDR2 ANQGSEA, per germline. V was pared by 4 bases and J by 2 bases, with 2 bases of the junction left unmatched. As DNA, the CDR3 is TGCAGCGTTGGGACTAGCGGTGCCTACGAGCAGTACTTC. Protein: CSVGTSGAYEQYF.

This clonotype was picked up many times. The CDR3 bases are TGTGCCAGCTCACCTTATGGAGTACAAGAGACCCAGTACTTC. Its translation is CASSPYGVQETQYF. V is TRBV18 and J is TRBJ2-5; D gene ambiguous. V shed 3 bases and J shed 2 bases, with 10 bases lying between them. CDR3 length equals 14 residues. Germline CDR1 is KGHSH and CDR2 is LQKENI.

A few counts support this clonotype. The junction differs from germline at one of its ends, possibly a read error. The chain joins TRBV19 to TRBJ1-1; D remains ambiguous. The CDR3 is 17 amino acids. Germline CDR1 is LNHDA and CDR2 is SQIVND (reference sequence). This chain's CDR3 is CACSIGLRMVRNTEAFF. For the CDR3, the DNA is TGTGCCTGTAGTATTGGGCTCCGGATGGTCCGTAACACTGAAGCTTTCTTT.

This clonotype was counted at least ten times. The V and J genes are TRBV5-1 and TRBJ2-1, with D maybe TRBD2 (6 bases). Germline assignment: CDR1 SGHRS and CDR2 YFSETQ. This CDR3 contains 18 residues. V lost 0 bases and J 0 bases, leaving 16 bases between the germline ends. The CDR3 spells CASSLVGGVLGSYNEQFF. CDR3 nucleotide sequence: TGCGCCAGCAGCTTGGTAGGCGGGGTTTTGGGCTCCTACAATGAGCAGTTCTTC.

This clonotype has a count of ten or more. As DNA, the CDR3 is TGTGCCAGCAGCCTGGGACTAGCGGGAGGTTATGAGCAGTTCTTC. Protein sequence: CASSLGLAGGYEQFF. The chain employs TRBV7-6 and TRBJ2-1; 15 positions match TRBD2. The CDR3 contains 15 residues. V lost 5 bases to trimming and J lost 8 bases; unmatched junction nucleotides: 4. Per germline, CDR1 SGHVS and CDR2 FNYEAQ.

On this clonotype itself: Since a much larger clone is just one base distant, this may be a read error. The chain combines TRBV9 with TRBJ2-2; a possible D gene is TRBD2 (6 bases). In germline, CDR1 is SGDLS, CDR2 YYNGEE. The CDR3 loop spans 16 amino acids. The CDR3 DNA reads TGTGCCAGCAGCGGACGTAGCGGAGCGAACACCGGGGAGCCGTTTTTT. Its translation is CASSGRSGANTGEPFF.

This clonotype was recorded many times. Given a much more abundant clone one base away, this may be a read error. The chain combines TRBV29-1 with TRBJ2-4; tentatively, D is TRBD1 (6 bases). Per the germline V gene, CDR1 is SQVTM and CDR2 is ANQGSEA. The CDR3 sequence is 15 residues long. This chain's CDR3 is CSVRGRGLAKNTQYF. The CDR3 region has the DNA TGCAGCGTTCGGGGCAGGGGCCTAGCCAAAAACACTCAGTACTTC.

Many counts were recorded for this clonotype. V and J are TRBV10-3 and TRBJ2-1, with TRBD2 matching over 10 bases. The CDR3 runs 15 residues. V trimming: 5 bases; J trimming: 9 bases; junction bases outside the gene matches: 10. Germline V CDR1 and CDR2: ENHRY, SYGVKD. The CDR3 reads CAISKVAGGPGEQFF. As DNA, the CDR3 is TGTGCCATCAGTAAAGTAGCGGGAGGCCCTGGTGAGCAGTTCTTC.

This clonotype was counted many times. The CDR3: CASSRGPNTGELFF. CDR3 in DNA: TGTGCCAGCAGTCGCGGGCCGAACACCGGGGAGCTGTTTTTT. The genes are TRBV7-9 and TRBJ2-2, with D tentatively TRBD2 (5 bases). From germline, CDR1 is SEHNR and CDR2 FQNEAQ (reference sequence). This CDR3 region has 14 residues. The V end lost 6 bases, the J end lost 0 bases, and 8 bases lay between the germline ends.

The chain's CDR3 is CAISARAGNSPLHF. CDR3 bases: TGTGCCATCAGTGCCCGGGCTGGGAATTCACCCCTCCACTTT. V and J are TRBV10-3 and TRBJ1-6; D is uncertain. Germline assignment: CDR1 ENHRY and CDR2 SYGVKD. With 4 bases removed from V and 7 bases from J, the gap between germline ends came to 11 bases. CDR3 length equals 14 residues.

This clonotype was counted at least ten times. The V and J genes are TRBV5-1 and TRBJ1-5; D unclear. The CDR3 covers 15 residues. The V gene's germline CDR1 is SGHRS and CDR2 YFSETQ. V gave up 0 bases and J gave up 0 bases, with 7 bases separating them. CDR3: CASSLGTNSNQPQHF. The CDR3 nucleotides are TGCGCCAGCAGCTTGGGGACGAATAGCAATCAGCCCCAGCATTTT.

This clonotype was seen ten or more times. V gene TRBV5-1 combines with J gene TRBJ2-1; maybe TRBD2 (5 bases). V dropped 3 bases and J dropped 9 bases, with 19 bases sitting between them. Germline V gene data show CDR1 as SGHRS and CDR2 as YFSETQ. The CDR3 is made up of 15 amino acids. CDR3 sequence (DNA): TGCGCCAGCAGCTCAGAGGGCAGTAGCATGACTGAGCAGTTCTTC. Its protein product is CASSSEGSSMTEQFF.

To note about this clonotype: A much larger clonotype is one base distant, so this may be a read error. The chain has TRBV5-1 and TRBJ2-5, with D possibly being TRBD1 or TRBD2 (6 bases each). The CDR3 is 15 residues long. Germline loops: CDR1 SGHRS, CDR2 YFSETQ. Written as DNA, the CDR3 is TGCGCCAGCAGCTTGGGACAGGATCTCCGGGAGACCCAGCTCTTC. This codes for CASSLGQDLRETQLF.

Here the CDR3 reads CASSRYTRTGDVDQYF. CDR3 nucleotide sequence: TGTGCCAGCAGCCGATATACAAGGACAGGGGACGTTGATCAGTACTTC. This chain connects TRBV7-6 to TRBJ2-7; 9 bases line up with TRBD1. Unmatched junction bases numbered 18, after V lost 5 bases and J lost 10 bases. Germline CDR1 reads SGHVS; CDR2 reads FNYEAQ. This CDR3 is built from 16 residues.

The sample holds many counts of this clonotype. The CDR3 nucleotides are TGTGCCAGCAGCTCCGGACTAGTCCTCTCCTACGAGCAGTACTTC. It translates to CASSSGLVLSYEQYF. V and J are TRBV28 and TRBJ2-7; 7 positions match TRBD2. This CDR3 spans 15 amino acids. Looked up from germline, CDR1 is MDHEN and CDR2 is SYDVKM. Unmatched junction bases numbered 8, after V lost 6 bases and J lost 0 bases.

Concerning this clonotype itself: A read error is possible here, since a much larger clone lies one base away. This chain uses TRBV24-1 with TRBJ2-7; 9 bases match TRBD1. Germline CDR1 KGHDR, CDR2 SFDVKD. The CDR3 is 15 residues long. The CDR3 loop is CATSDPGQGTYGQYF. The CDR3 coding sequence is TGTGCCACCAGTGACCCCGGACAGGGGACCTACGGGCAGTACTTC.

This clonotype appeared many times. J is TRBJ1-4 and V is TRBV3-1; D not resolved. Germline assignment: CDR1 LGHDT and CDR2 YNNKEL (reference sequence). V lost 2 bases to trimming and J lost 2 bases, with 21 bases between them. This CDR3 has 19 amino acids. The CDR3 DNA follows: TGTGCCAGCAGCCAACGTATAGTCCGGCCGGACGGGACTAATGAAAAACTGTTTTTT. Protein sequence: CASSQRIVRPDGTNEKLFF.

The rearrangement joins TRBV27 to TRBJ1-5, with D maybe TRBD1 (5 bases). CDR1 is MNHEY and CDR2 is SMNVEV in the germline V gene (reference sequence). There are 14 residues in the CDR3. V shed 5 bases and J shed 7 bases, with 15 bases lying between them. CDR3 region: CASSPRGAWQPQHF. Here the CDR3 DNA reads TGTGCCAGCAGTCCCCGAGGGGCATGGCAGCCCCAGCATTTT.

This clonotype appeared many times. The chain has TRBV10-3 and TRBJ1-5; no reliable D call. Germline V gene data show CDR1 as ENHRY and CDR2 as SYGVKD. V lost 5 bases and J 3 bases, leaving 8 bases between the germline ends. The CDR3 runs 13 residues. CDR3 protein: CAISPGNNQPQHF. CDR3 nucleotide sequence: TGTGCCATCAGTCCGGGGAACAATCAGCCCCAGCATTTT.

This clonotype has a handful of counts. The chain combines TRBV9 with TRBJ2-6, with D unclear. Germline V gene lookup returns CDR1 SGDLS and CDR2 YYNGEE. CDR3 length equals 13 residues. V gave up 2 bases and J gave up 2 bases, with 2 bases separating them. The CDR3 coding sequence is TGTGCCAGCAGCGTGACTGGGGCCAACGTCCTGACTTTC. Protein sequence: CASSVTGANVLTF.

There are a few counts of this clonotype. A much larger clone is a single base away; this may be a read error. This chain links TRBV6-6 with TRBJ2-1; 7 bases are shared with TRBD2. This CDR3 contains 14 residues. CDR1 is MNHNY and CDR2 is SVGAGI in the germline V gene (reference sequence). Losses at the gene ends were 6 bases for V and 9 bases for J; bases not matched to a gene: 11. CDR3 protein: CASRTGDGRSEQFF. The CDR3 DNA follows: TGTGCCAGCAGGACCGGCGACGGGAGGAGTGAGCAGTTCTTC.

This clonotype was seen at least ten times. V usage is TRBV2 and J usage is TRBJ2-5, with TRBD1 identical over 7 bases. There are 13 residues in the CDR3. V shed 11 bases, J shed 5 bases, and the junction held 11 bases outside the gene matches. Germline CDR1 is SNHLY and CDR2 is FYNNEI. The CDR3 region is CAGKTTGQETQYF. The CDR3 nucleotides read TGTGCCGGAAAGACGACAGGGCAGGAGACCCAGTACTTC.

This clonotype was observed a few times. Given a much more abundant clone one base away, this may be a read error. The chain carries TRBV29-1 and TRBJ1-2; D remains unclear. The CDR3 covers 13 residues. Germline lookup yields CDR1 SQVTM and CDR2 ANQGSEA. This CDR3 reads CSVRDGSTYGHTF. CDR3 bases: TGCAGCGTCCGGGATGGCAGTACCTATGGCCACACCTTC.

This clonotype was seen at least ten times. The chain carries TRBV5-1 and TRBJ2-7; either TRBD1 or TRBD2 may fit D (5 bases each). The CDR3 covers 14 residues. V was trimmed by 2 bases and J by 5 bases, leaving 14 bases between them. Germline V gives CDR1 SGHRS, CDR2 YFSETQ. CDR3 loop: CASSFVELGDEQYF. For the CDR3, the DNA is TGCGCCAGCAGCTTTGTCGAGTTGGGGGACGAGCAGTACTTC.

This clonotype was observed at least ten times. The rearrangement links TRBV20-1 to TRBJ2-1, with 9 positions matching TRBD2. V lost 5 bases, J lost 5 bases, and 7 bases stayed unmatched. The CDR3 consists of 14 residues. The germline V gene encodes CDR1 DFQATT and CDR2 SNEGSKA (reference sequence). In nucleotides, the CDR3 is TGCAGTGCTTCCCTAGCGGGAAGAGACAATGAGCAGTTCTTC. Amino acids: CSASLAGRDNEQFF.

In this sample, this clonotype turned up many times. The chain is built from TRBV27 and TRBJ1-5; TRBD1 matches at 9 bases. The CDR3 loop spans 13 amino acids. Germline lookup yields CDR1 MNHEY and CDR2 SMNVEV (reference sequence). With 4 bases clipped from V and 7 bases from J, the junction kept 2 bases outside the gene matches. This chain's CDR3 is CASSWTGDQPQHF. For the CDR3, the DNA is TGTGCCAGCAGTTGGACAGGGGACCAGCCCCAGCATTTT.